These T cell receptor beta chains were read from a single sample in a study of shared clonotypes between healthy human individuals. Method: immunoSEQ multiplex PCR; TCRdb's copy keeps in-frame clones and lacks some. The top ten hold more than 1.5% of the sample, which has around 2.1 million clones, more than 85% seen once. The material sequenced was naive CD8+ T cells from PBMCs. The source of these receptors is a man aged 18 to 30 in good health. Some clones in this sample may be carry-over from other donors' samples. Both conserved end residues are part of each CDR3. The D gene is left open where the match is weak. Rows may omit the clone size; those that give it use once, few, many or a size class.

clone size	V gene	CDR3 length	J gene	D gene	CDR3 protein	CDR3 DNA
once	TRBV15	16	TRBJ1-4	NA	CATSRGRRDGNEKLFF	TGTGCCACCAGCAGAGGCCGTCGGGACGGTAATGAAAAACTGTTTTTT
NA	TRBV4-1	18	TRBJ2-7	TRBD2	CASSQDLAGLSLWGEQYF	TGCGCCAGCAGCCAAGATCTTGCGGGACTATCGCTCTGGGGGGAGCAGTACTTC
NA	TRBV2	17	TRBJ1-4	TRBD1	CASSDPPTGRTNEKLFF	TGTGCCAGCAGTGACCCCCCGACAGGGAGGACTAATGAAAAACTGTTTTTT
NA	TRBV18	18	TRBJ2-2	NA	CASSPPSIEPQPAGELFF	TGTGCCAGCTCACCACCGAGTATTGAGCCTCAACCTGCCGGGGAGCTGTTTTTT
NA	TRBV11-2	13	TRBJ2-7	NA	CASSLGLTNEQYF	TGTGCCAGCAGCTTAGGGCTGACTAACGAGCAGTACTTC
NA	TRBV5-6	16	TRBJ1-2	NA	CASSLELEAGRYGYTF	TGTGCCAGCAGCTTGGAACTGGAGGCAGGTAGATATGGCTACACCTTC
NA	TRBV27	14	TRBJ1-5	NA	CASSFSHPNQPQHF	TGTGCCAGCAGTTTCTCACACCCCAATCAGCCCCAGCATTTT
NA	TRBV6-1	15	TRBJ2-7	TRBD1	CASSEGTGDFYEQYF	TGTGCCAGCAGTGAAGGGACAGGGGACTTCTACGAGCAGTACTTC
NA	TRBV28	14	TRBJ2-3	TRBD2	CASSDGYQRDTRYF	TGTGCCAGCAGCGACGGATATCAGCGGGATACGCGGTATTTT
NA	TRBV2	20	TRBJ1-3	TRBD1	CASTGLTLVTGGSPGNTIYF	TGTGCCAGCACAGGCCTAACCTTGGTTACAGGGGGCTCGCCTGGAAACACCATATATTTT
NA	TRBV5-1	16	TRBJ1-2	NA	CASSLATTGSNYGYTF	TGCGCCAGCAGCTTGGCCACCACAGGGTCTAACTATGGCTACACCTTC
once	TRBV27	13	TRBJ1-3	NA	CASSPGGGNTIYF	TGTGCCAGCAGCCCCGGTGGGGGAAACACCATATATTTT
NA	TRBV4-1	17	TRBJ1-1	NA	CASSQVQSVRAWTEAFF	TGCGCCAGCAGCCAAGTACAGTCGGTCCGAGCATGGACTGAAGCTTTCTTT
NA	TRBV29-1	15	TRBJ1-2	NA	CSVGVYGGEVHGYTF	TGCAGCGTTGGGGTTTATGGGGGCGAGGTGCATGGCTACACCTTC
NA	TRBV27	16	TRBJ2-6	NA	CASSLLSDSGANVLTF	TGTGCCAGCAGTTTATTATCCGACTCTGGGGCCAACGTCCTGACTTTC
NA	TRBV7-3	13	TRBJ2-7	NA	CASSRGGSYEQYF	TGTGCCAGCAGCCGGGGAGGCTCCTACGAGCAGTACTTC
NA	TRBV4-2	15	TRBJ2-7	NA	CASSPSRLEGHEQYF	TGTGCCAGCAGCCCTTCCAGACTAGAGGGGCACGAGCAGTACTTC
NA	TRBV29-1	14	TRBJ1-4	TRBD1	CSVEEPGGHEKLFF	TGCAGCGTTGAAGAACCAGGGGGGCATGAAAAACTGTTTTTT
NA	TRBV5-6	13	TRBJ2-3	NA	CASSLAERSTQYF	TGTGCCAGCAGCTTGGCCGAAAGGAGTACGCAGTATTTT
NA	TRBV27	14	TRBJ2-3	TRBD1	CASNRDSHTDTQYF	TGTGCCAGCAACCGGGACAGCCACACAGATACGCAGTATTTT
NA	TRBV19	15	TRBJ1-1	NA	CASSIRAGSNTEAFF	TGTGCCAGTAGTATTCGGGCAGGGTCGAACACTGAAGCTTTCTTT
NA	TRBV5-5	14	TRBJ1-5	NA	CAHVPFHSNQPQHF	TGTGCCCACGTCCCTTTTCATAGCAATCAGCCCCAGCATTTT
NA	TRBV27	15	TRBJ1-1	NA	CASSSPLRGNTEAFF	TGTGCCAGCAGTTCCCCCTTGCGGGGGAACACTGAAGCTTTCTTT